The next 19 T cell receptor beta chains were all read from a single sample in a study of blood T cell repertoires in COVID-19. Clones were read by immunoSEQ multiplex PCR, and TCRdb kept only the in-frame ones, dropping some. The sample lists 300,000 or so clones; 87% were seen once. The sequencing sample was made of peripheral blood. The source is a woman in her thirties or forties who had recovered from COVID-19.

As concerns this clone: Other DNA sequences in the sample encode the same CDR3. The chain is built from TRBV5-4 and TRBJ2-5, with 8 nucleotides matching TRBD1. Germline V gene lookup returns CDR1 SGHNT and CDR2 YYREEE (reference sequence). V shed 2 bases and J 2 bases; nucleotides not matched to a gene: 2. The CDR3 length is 14 residues. The CDR3 loop reads CASSFGQGQETQYF. The CDR3 DNA is TGTGCCAGCAGCTTCGGACAGGGACAAGAGACCCAGTACTTC.

The chain recombines TRBV19 with TRBJ2-3, with 8 nucleotides matching TRBD1. The CDR3 sequence is 15 residues long. Germline trimming cut 3 bases from V and 5 bases from J; bases unmatched to any gene: 7. Germline V gene sequence: CDR1 LNHDA, CDR2 SQIVND (reference sequence). This CDR3 reads CASSMRQGAGDTQYF. For the CDR3, the DNA is TGTGCCAGTAGTATGAGGCAGGGGGCTGGAGATACGCAGTATTTT. The full variable domain, its missing parts supplied by reference TRBV19 and TRBJ2-3, is DGGITQSPKYLFRKEGQNVTLSCEQNLNHDAMYWYRQDPGQGLRLIYYSQIVNDFQKGDIAEGYSVSREKKESFPLTVTSAQKNPTAFYLCASSMRQGAGDTQYFGPGTRLTVL.

The V call is TRBV5-6, the J call TRBJ2-7; D possibly corresponds to TRBD1 (5 bases). Germline-derived CDR1 and CDR2 are SGHDT and YYEEEE. The length of the CDR3 is 16 residues. The V gene lost 4 bases and the J gene lost 3 bases, with 20 bases spanning the gap. CDR3 loop: CASSLLMAGWVYEQYF. The CDR3, as DNA: TGTGCCAGCAGCCTGCTCATGGCAGGGTGGGTCTACGAGCAGTACTTC.

The genes are TRBV11-1 and TRBJ2-7, with TRBD2 as a possible D gene (6 bases). Trimming removed 4 bases from V and 2 bases from J, with 15 bases in between. The CDR3 consists of 15 residues. Germline CDR1 reads SGHAT; CDR2 reads FQDESV (reference sequence). The CDR3 here is CASSSRGHGPYEQYF. CDR3 coding DNA: TGTGCCAGCAGCTCGCGGGGCCATGGGCCCTACGAGCAGTACTTC.

V gene TRBV6-1 combines with J gene TRBJ2-1, with D possibly being TRBD2 (7 bases). V was pared by 1 base and J by 8 bases, with 21 bases between. The CDR3 has 17 amino acids. Germline assignment: CDR1 MNHNS and CDR2 SASEGT. This CDR3 reads CASSEGVVGGPVYEQFF. CDR3 DNA sequence: TGTGCCAGCAGTGAAGGAGTCGTGGGGGGGCCAGTTTATGAGCAGTTCTTC.

The chain recombines TRBV18 with TRBJ2-6, with 8 nucleotides matching TRBD2. The germline V gene encodes CDR1 KGHSH and CDR2 LQKENI. The CDR3 has 17 amino acids. V trimming: 2 bases; J trimming: 6 bases; junction bases outside the gene matches: 9. As DNA, the CDR3 is TGTGCCAGCTCACCAGGCGGGGGGTCTGTTGAGGCCAACGTCCTGACTTTC. Translated: CASSPGGGSVEANVLTF.

V and J are TRBV7-9 and TRBJ1-2; D perhaps matches TRBD1 (5 bases). The CDR3 extends over 15 amino acids. The germline gives CDR1 SEHNR, CDR2 FQNEAQ (reference sequence). V was shortened by 1 base and J by 0 bases, with 9 bases between the two germline ends. DNA of the CDR3: TGTGCCAGCAGCTTAGTGACGGACACTAACTATGGCTACACCTTC. Translated, it gives CASSLVTDTNYGYTF. The full variable domain, with the rest looked up from reference TRBV7-9 and TRBJ1-2, is DTGVSQNPRHKITKRGQNVTFRCDPISEHNRLYWYRQTLGQGPEFLTYFQNEAQLEKSRLLSDRFSAERPKGSFSTLEIQRTEQGDSAMYLCASSLVTDTNYGYTFGSGTRLTVV.

J is TRBJ2-1 and V is TRBV5-1; a possible D gene is TRBD1 (5 bases). V dropped 0 bases and J dropped 5 bases, with 15 bases sitting between them. The germline CDR1 and CDR2 sequences are SGHRS and YFSETQ. The CDR3 covers 16 residues. Here the CDR3 reads CASSLAGQGKDNEQFF. For the CDR3, the DNA is TGCGCCAGCAGCTTGGCCGGGCAGGGAAAGGACAATGAGCAGTTCTTC.

The count of this clone is one. This CDR3 reads CASSHEAGVQETQYF. The CDR3 DNA reads TGTGCCAGCAGCCATGAAGCGGGGGTACAAGAGACCCAGTACTTC. The rearrangement joins TRBV3-1 (or the pseudogene TRBV3-2) to TRBJ2-5, with 8 bases matching TRBD2. CDR1 LGHDT and CDR2 YNNKEL come from the germline V gene (reference sequence). The CDR3 is 15 residues long. V trimming: 3 bases; J trimming: 2 bases; junction bases outside the gene matches: 5.

The chain uses TRBV19 and TRBJ1-2; TRBD1 matches 7 bases. Germline CDR1 and CDR2: LNHDA and SQIVND (reference sequence). Trimming at V came to 8 bases and at J to 4 bases, leaving 19 bases not matched to a gene. This CDR3 spans 17 amino acids. CDR3 in DNA: TGTGCCAGTTACGGAACCGGGACAGTCTCCTTGGGCTATGGCTACACCTTC. Its translation is CASYGTGTVSLGYGYTF.

CDR3 sequence (DNA): TGTGCCAGCTCACCGGACAGGGGTTCCCATGAAAAACTGTTTTTT. Its protein is CASSPDRGSHEKLFF. The rearrangement links TRBV18 to TRBJ1-4, with 9 positions matching TRBD1. The CDR3 is 15 residues long. Trimming at V came to 3 bases and at J to 6 bases, leaving 5 bases not matched to a gene. The germline gives CDR1 KGHSH, CDR2 LQKENI.

This sequence joins TRBV10-1 and TRBJ2-7; D is possibly TRBD1 (5 bases). The CDR3 extends over 13 amino acids. Germline values: CDR1 WNHNN, CDR2 SYGVQD (reference sequence). Trimming shortened V by 4 bases and J by 3 bases, and 10 bases separated the two germline ends. CDR3 nucleotide sequence: TGCGCCAGCAGTGCTGGGGCTGGCTACGAGCAGTACTTC. This gives the protein CASSAGAGYEQYF.

The rearrangement uses TRBV9 and TRBJ1-2, with 8 bases identical to TRBD1. The germline V gene has CDR1 SGDLS and CDR2 YYNGEE. V gave up 4 bases and J gave up 4 bases; unmatched junction bases: 3. This CDR3 is 13 amino acids long. The DNA of the CDR3 is TGTGCCAGCAGCCTGACAGGGGCCTATGGCTACACCTTC. Its protein product is CASSLTGAYGYTF.

The chain combines TRBV5-1 with TRBJ2-1; 8 nucleotides agree with TRBD2. The V gene end was trimmed by 0 bases and the J gene end by 4 bases; junction bases not matched to a gene: 12. CDR3 length equals 18 residues. Germline V gives CDR1 SGHRS, CDR2 YFSETQ. Here the CDR3 reads CASSLGPAGLDNYNEQFF. The CDR3 DNA follows: TGCGCCAGCAGCTTGGGACCTGCGGGACTAGATAATTACAATGAGCAGTTCTTC. Full variable domain (rest looked up from reference TRBV5-1 and TRBJ2-1): KAGVTQTPRYLIKTRGQQVTLSCSPISGHRSVSWYQQTPGQGLQFLFEYFSETQRNKGNFPGRFSGRQFSNSRSEMNVSTLELGDSALYLCASSLGPAGLDNYNEQFFGPGTRLTVL.

The chain employs TRBV2 and TRBJ2-7, with TRBD1 matching over 9 bases. J gave up 4 bases and V 4 bases, and 8 bases lay outside the gene matches. The germline gives CDR1 SNHLY, CDR2 FYNNEI. CDR3 size: 15 residues. CDR3 bases: TGTGCCAGCAGTGCTTCTCGGACAGGGGCTTACGAGCAGTACTTC. Translation: CASSASRTGAYEQYF.

The CDR3 here is CASSEKQLGYEQYF. Here the CDR3 DNA reads TGTGCCAGCAGTGAAAAGCAACTAGGGTACGAGCAGTACTTC. This chain connects TRBV2 to TRBJ2-7, with a weak D call TRBD2 (5 bases). The CDR3 is 14 residues long. Germline CDR1 is SNHLY and CDR2 is FYNNEI. V shed 2 bases and J shed 4 bases, with 12 bases lying between them.

The rearrangement uses TRBV9 and TRBJ1-1, with D unclear. Germline-derived CDR1 and CDR2 are SGDLS and YYNGEE. Trimming left V 0 bases short and J 3 bases short, with 18 bases between. This CDR3 is 17 amino acids long. CDR3 bases: TGTGCCAGCAGCGTAGGCGGGAGGGTCGGGGTAGACACTGAAGCTTTCTTT. It is translated as CASSVGGRVGVDTEAFF.

This chain uses TRBV29-1 with TRBJ2-5; tentative D call: TRBD1 (6 bases). This CDR3 comprises 13 residues. Trimming left V 3 bases short and J 2 bases short, with 10 bases between. The V gene's germline CDR1 is SQVTM and CDR2 ANQGSEA. CDR3 DNA sequence: TGCAGCGTTGACCGGGACAAACAAGAGACCCAGTACTTC. This codes for CSVDRDKQETQYF. The full variable domain, with the rest looked up from reference TRBV29-1 and TRBJ2-5, is SAVISQKPSRDICQRGTSLTIQCQVDSQVTMMFWYRQQPGQSLTLIATANQGSEATYESGFVIDKFPISRPNLTFSTLTVSNMSPEDSSIYLCSVDRDKQETQYFGPGTRLLVL.

The gene calls are TRBV7-2 and TRBJ2-3; a weak D match, TRBD2 (5 bases). Germline-derived CDR1 and CDR2 are SGHTA and FQGNSA. CDR3 length: 14 residues. Trimming took off 3 bases at V and 3 bases at J, with 10 bases between the two ends. This CDR3 is CASSLDFATDTQYF. CDR3 nucleotides: TGTGCCAGCAGCTTGGACTTCGCGACAGATACGCAGTATTTT.